A single sample gave rise to the 31 T cell receptor beta chains below, sequenced in a study of identical twins. In TCRdb, the 5' RACE reads were re-called with MiXCR into one record per CDR3 protein. The repertoire holds a few hundred thousand distinct CDR3 sequences, with 20% to 25% as singletons. The sample was also linked to a second study, of T cells expressing NK-cell markers.

The sequenced material came from CD4+ T cells sorted from blood. The receptors stem from a woman under 30 in good health.

In its sample, this clonotype was seen a few times. The chain is built from TRBV4-3 and TRBJ1-1; D gene uncertain. This CDR3 spans 13 amino acids. The V end was cut by 2 bases, the J end by 1 base, with 5 bases between. Looked up from germline, CDR1 is LGHNA and CDR2 is YSLEER. CDR3 DNA sequence: TGCGCCAGCAGCCAAACGGAGAACACTGAAGCTTTCTTT. This sequence encodes CASSQTENTEAFF.

This clonotype has just a few counts. The rearrangement uses TRBV3-1 and TRBJ2-3; D is uncertain. Between the trimmed V and J ends, which lost 6 bases and 0 bases, there was a span of 10 bases. The CDR3 spans 14 residues. CDR1 is LGHDT, CDR2 YNNKEL, per germline (reference sequence). CDR3 amino acids: CASRVGSSTDTQYF. The CDR3 nucleotides read TGTGCCAGCAGAGTCGGATCAAGCACAGATACGCAGTATTTT.

This sequence joins TRBV9 and TRBJ2-3, with D uncertain. V lost 0 bases and J 0 bases, leaving 11 bases between the germline ends. Germline lookup yields CDR1 SGDLS and CDR2 YYNGEE. CDR3 length: 16 residues. CDR3 sequence reads: CASSVGSRTSTDTQYF. The DNA of the CDR3 is TGTGCCAGCAGCGTAGGTTCCCGCACTAGCACAGATACGCAGTATTTT.

Only a few counts were recorded for this clonotype. The rearrangement uses TRBV20-1 and TRBJ2-7; 10 nucleotides match TRBD2. V dropped 0 bases and J dropped 6; count of bases not matched to a gene: 8. The CDR3 is made up of 15 amino acids. Germline V gene lookup returns CDR1 DFQATT and CDR2 SNEGSKA (reference sequence). The CDR3 protein is CSARDPLAGDGEQYF. The CDR3 DNA follows: TGCAGTGCTAGAGATCCTCTAGCGGGAGACGGCGAGCAGTACTTC.

The CDR3 here is CASSSGTSGTENIQYF. The CDR3 nucleotides are TGTGCCAGCAGCTCCGGGACTAGCGGGACCGAAAACATTCAGTACTTC. The chain has TRBV11-2 and TRBJ2-4; TRBD2 aligns across 13 bases. V shed 4 bases and J 5 bases; nucleotides not matched to a gene: 5. From germline, CDR1 is SGHAT and CDR2 FQNNGV. The CDR3 length is 16 residues.

The chain has TRBV30 and TRBJ2-3; 9 bases are a match to TRBD2. Losses at the gene ends were 4 bases for V and 3 bases for J; bases not matched to a gene: 8. This CDR3 contains 15 residues. CDR1 is GTSNPN and CDR2 is SVGIG in the germline V gene (reference sequence). Written as DNA, the CDR3 is TGTGCCTGGAATAGCGGGAGCGCGGGAACAGATACGCAGTATTTT. It translates to CAWNSGSAGTDTQYF.

This clonotype was found many times. The chain joins TRBV7-9 to TRBJ1-1, with a possible D match to TRBD1 (5 bases). This CDR3 contains 13 residues. Trimming cost V 4 bases and J 10 bases, with 16 bases left between them. CDR1 and CDR2 (germline): SEHNR, FQNEAQ (reference sequence). For the CDR3, the DNA is TGTGCCAGCAGCTACGATGGGACGGGTGGAGCTTTCTTT. Translating it yields CASSYDGTGGAFF. The whole variable domain, filled in from reference TRBV7-9 and TRBJ1-1, reads DTGVSQNPRHKITKRGQNVTFRCDPISEHNRLYWYRQTLGQGPEFLTYFQNEAQLEKSRLLSDRFSAERPKGSFSTLEIQRTEQGDSAMYLCASSYDGTGGAFFGQGTRLTVV.

The chain's CDR3 is CASSPRTGGPSTGYTF. Written as DNA, the CDR3 is TGTGCCAGCAGCCCCAGGACAGGGGGACCGAGCACGGGCTACACCTTC. The chain employs TRBV6-1 and TRBJ1-2; the match to TRBD1 covers 10 bases. Germline-derived CDR1 and CDR2 are MNHNS and SASEGT. CDR3 length: 16 residues. Trimming removed 6 bases from V and 8 bases from J; junction bases left unmatched: 15.

This clonotype was detected a few times. This rearrangement joins TRBV29-1 to TRBJ2-3, with 7 bases aligning to TRBD1. Germline V lookup: CDR1 SQVTM, CDR2 ANQGSEA. This CDR3 comprises 16 residues. After removal of 2 bases from V and 2 bases from J, the junction contained 10 bases not matched to a gene. CDR3 DNA: TGCAGCGTTGAAAACAGGGGAAAGATTAACACAGATACGCAGTATTTT. It specifies CSVENRGKINTDTQYF.

V is TRBV5-1 and J is TRBJ2-1; 11 positions match TRBD2. CDR3 length: 18 residues. CDR1 and CDR2 from the germline V gene are SGHRS and YFSETQ. V lost 7 bases to trimming and J lost 6 bases; unmatched junction nucleotides: 18. CDR3 DNA sequence: TGCGCCAGCTCTGGGAGAACTAGCGGGGGATTTGTAATCAATGAGCAGTTCTTC. Amino acids: CASSGRTSGGFVINEQFF.

This clonotype was recorded a few times. The genes are TRBV3-1 and TRBJ2-7; TRBD1 agrees at 7 bases. Germline values: CDR1 LGHDT, CDR2 YNNKEL (reference sequence). There are 15 residues in the CDR3. The ends lost 2 bases at V and 4 bases at J; junction bases unmatched: 8. DNA of the CDR3: TGTGCCAGCAGCCAAACTTGGGGACAGACTTACGAGCAGTACTTC. Encoded protein: CASSQTWGQTYEQYF.

The V and J genes are TRBV6-2 or TRBV6-3 and TRBJ2-1; 11 bases align to TRBD1. Trimming removed 6 bases from V and 7 bases from J; junction bases left unmatched: 8. The CDR3 is 15 amino acids. Per germline, CDR1 MNHEY and CDR2 SVGEGT. Here the CDR3 DNA reads TGTGCCAGCAGACAAGGACAGGGGGCTGGGAATGAGCAGTTCTTC. It yields the protein CASRQGQGAGNEQFF.

A few counts support this clonotype. This chain links TRBV12-3 or TRBV12-4 with TRBJ2-1; no definite D call. With 3 bases removed from V and 7 bases from J, the gap between germline ends came to 7 bases. CDR3 length: 12 residues. The CDR3 region has the DNA TGTGCCAGCAGTTTGATCCGAAATGAGCAGTTCTTC. Translation: CASSLIRNEQFF.

Here the CDR3 DNA reads TGTGCCAGCAGCCAAGTGAGGACTGGGGCCTACGAGCAGTACTTC. Amino acid sequence: CASSQVRTGAYEQYF. The rearrangement links TRBV4-2 to TRBJ2-7; D possibly corresponds to TRBD2 (5 bases). The CDR3 is 15 residues long. Germline CDR1 and CDR2: LGHNA and YNFKEQ. The germline V and J ends were trimmed by 1 base and 2 bases, with 12 bases remaining between them.

This clonotype was detected a few times. Written as DNA, the CDR3 is TGCGCCAGCAGCCCCCGGGACAGGGCACACAGTGAGCAGTTCTTC. This encodes CASSPRDRAHSEQFF. This chain links TRBV5-1 with TRBJ2-1; 9 bases are a match to TRBD1. Germline values: CDR1 SGHRS, CDR2 YFSETQ. V gave up 4 bases and J gave up 9 bases; unmatched junction bases: 11. This CDR3 spans 15 amino acids.

The gene calls are TRBV7-2 and TRBJ2-2; TRBD2 aligns across 7 bases. Germline loops: CDR1 SGHTA, CDR2 FQGNSA. CDR3 length: 15 amino acids. V lost 2 bases, J lost 4 bases, and 4 bases stayed unmatched. In nucleotides, the CDR3 is TGTGCCAGCAGCTTACTAGCGGACGCCACCGGGGAGCTGTTTTTT. It codes for CASSLLADATGELFF. The full variable domain, its missing parts supplied by reference TRBV7-2 and TRBJ2-2, is GAGVSQSPSNKVTEKGKDVELRCDPISGHTALYWYRQSLGQGLEFLIYFQGNSAPDKSGLPSDRFSAERTGGSVSTLTIQRTQQEDSAVYLCASSLLADATGELFFGEGSRLTVL.

The V gene is TRBV7-2, the J gene TRBJ2-7, with D unresolved. Deletions cut 3 bases from V and 1 base from J, with 4 bases between. The CDR3 has 12 residues. CDR1 and CDR2 from the germline V gene are SGHTA and FQGNSA. The CDR3 DNA reads as TGTGCCAGCAGCTTCGTTTCCTACGAGCAGTACTTC. This encodes CASSFVSYEQYF.

The gene calls are TRBV3-1 and TRBJ1-1, with TRBD1 identical over 8 bases. CDR1 LGHDT and CDR2 YNNKEL come from the germline V gene (reference sequence). V was pared by 4 bases and J by 1 base, with 8 bases of the junction left unmatched. The CDR3 runs to 16 residues. CDR3 nucleotide sequence: TGTGCCAGCAGCCTTCATGGACAGGGTGGGAACACTGAAGCTTTCTTT. Amino acids: CASSLHGQGGNTEAFF.

This sequence joins TRBV9 and TRBJ2-2, with D possibly being TRBD2 (6 bases). Trimming shortened V by 4 bases and J by 1 base, and 11 bases separated the two germline ends. The CDR3 is made up of 15 amino acids. Germline V gives CDR1 SGDLS, CDR2 YYNGEE. The CDR3 reads CASSYLGGNTGELFF. CDR3 bases: TGTGCCAGCAGCTATCTGGGGGGGAACACCGGGGAGCTGTTTTTT.

This clonotype has at least ten counts. V and J are TRBV5-6 and TRBJ2-1, with D perhaps TRBD2 (6 bases). The CDR3 has 17 residues. The V and J ends lost 6 bases and 1 base respectively, with 20 bases between them. Germline V gene data show CDR1 as SGHDT and CDR2 as YYEEEE. As DNA, the CDR3 is TGTGCCAGCACCCTTACCGGGGGAGCGGCTTCCTACAATGAGCAGTTCTTC. Translating it yields CASTLTGGAASYNEQFF.

The V call is TRBV7-3, the J call TRBJ1-1; no clear D gene. Per germline, CDR1 SGHTA and CDR2 FQGTGA. Trimming cost V 5 bases and J 1 base, with 8 bases left between them. The CDR3 loop spans 13 amino acids. CDR3 coding DNA: TGTGCCAGCAGCATTACCAAGAACACTGAAGCTTTCTTT. Residues: CASSITKNTEAFF.

This clonotype was detected a few times. V gene TRBV20-1 combines with J gene TRBJ2-3; D is possibly TRBD1 or TRBD2 (5 bases each). The V end lost 6 bases, the J end lost 0 bases, and 19 bases lay between the germline ends. This CDR3 is built from 16 residues. Germline values: CDR1 DFQATT, CDR2 SNEGSKA (reference sequence). The chain's CDR3 is CSAKWDGHSSTDTQYF. The CDR3 nucleotides read TGCAGTGCCAAGTGGGACGGACACTCTAGCACAGATACGCAGTATTTT.

The chain joins TRBV5-1 to TRBJ1-1; TRBD1 is a possible D gene (5 bases). Germline V CDR1 and CDR2: SGHRS, YFSETQ. The ends were cut back, 0 bases at V and 5 bases at J, with 11 bases in the middle. There are 14 residues in the CDR3. As DNA, the CDR3 is TGCGCCAGCAGCTTGGGCAGGGAAGCAACTGAAGCTTTCTTT. Protein sequence: CASSLGREATEAFF.

This clonotype was seen a handful of times. The CDR3 bases are TGCGCCAGCAGCCAAGATAATAGGGCAAGCTATGGCTACACCTTC. It yields the protein CASSQDNRASYGYTF. The rearrangement uses TRBV4-3 and TRBJ1-2; D gene ambiguous. CDR3 size: 15 residues. V was pared by 0 bases and J by 4 bases, with 12 bases between. Germline V gene lookup returns CDR1 LGHNA and CDR2 YSLEER.

This clonotype was found a few times. The rearrangement uses TRBV5-5 and TRBJ2-3; possibly TRBD2 for D (6 bases). V dropped 4 bases and J dropped 4 bases, with 22 bases sitting between them. The CDR3 runs to 17 residues. Germline CDR1 reads SGHKS; CDR2 reads YYEKEE (reference sequence). The CDR3 is CASSHPGGQRRADTQYF. As DNA, the CDR3 is TGTGCCAGCAGCCACCCCGGAGGGCAGAGGCGCGCAGATACGCAGTATTTT.

V usage is TRBV28 and J usage is TRBJ2-5, with 7 bases that match TRBD1. The V segment lost 10 bases and the J segment 5 bases; nucleotides outside the gene matches: 13. Germline CDR1 is MDHEN and CDR2 is SYDVKM. The CDR3 has 14 residues. The CDR3 DNA sequence: TGTGCCACCATCCCGACAGGGTCAGGCGAGACCCAGTACTTC. It is translated as CATIPTGSGETQYF.

Only a few counts were recorded for this clonotype. This rearrangement joins TRBV5-1 to TRBJ2-1; D remains unclear. V dropped 4 bases and J dropped 9 bases, with 17 bases sitting between them. This CDR3 spans 14 amino acids. The germline V gene encodes CDR1 SGHRS and CDR2 YFSETQ. The CDR3 region has the DNA TGCGCCAGCAGCAATCCCTCTAGGTCCAGTGAGCAGTTCTTC. It encodes CASSNPSRSSEQFF. The whole variable domain, filled in from reference TRBV5-1 and TRBJ2-1, reads KAGVTQTPRYLIKTRGQQVTLSCSPISGHRSVSWYQQTPGQGLQFLFEYFSETQRNKGNFPGRFSGRQFSNSRSEMNVSTLELGDSALYLCASSNPSRSSEQFFGPGTRLTVL.

CDR3 region: CASSQDIRTASGRTFIQYF. DNA of the CDR3: TGCGCCAGCAGCCAAGATATTAGGACAGCTAGCGGGAGAACTTTCATTCAGTACTTC. This sequence joins TRBV4-3 and TRBJ2-4; the match to TRBD2 covers 10 bases. Per germline, CDR1 LGHNA and CDR2 YSLEER. This CDR3 is built from 19 residues. Germline trimming cut 0 bases from V and 9 bases from J; bases unmatched to any gene: 17.

In its sample, this clonotype was seen a few times. The V call is TRBV7-9, the J call TRBJ2-1; 10 nucleotides agree with TRBD2. With 4 bases clipped from V and 7 bases from J, the junction kept 10 bases outside the gene matches. Germline V CDR1 and CDR2: SEHNR, FQNEAQ (reference sequence). The CDR3 covers 16 residues. CDR3 sequence (DNA): TGTGCCAGCAGCTCCTCTGGGACTAGCGCGAGAAATGAGCAGTTCTTC. It yields the protein CASSSSGTSARNEQFF. The variable domain in full, with the rest retrieved from reference TRBV7-9 and TRBJ2-1, is DTGVSQNPRHKITKRGQNVTFRCDPISEHNRLYWYRQTLGQGPEFLTYFQNEAQLEKSRLLSDRFSAERPKGSFSTLEIQRTEQGDSAMYLCASSSSGTSARNEQFFGPGTRLTVL.

This clonotype was found a few times. V is TRBV5-1 and J is TRBJ1-6, with 7 bases matching TRBD1. This CDR3 is built from 16 residues. V shed 7 bases and J 6 bases; nucleotides not matched to a gene: 13. Germline CDR1 is SGHRS and CDR2 is YFSETQ. DNA for the CDR3: TGCGCCAGCCGCCTTGCCCCAGGGGGACCTAATTCACCCCTCCACTTT. It encodes CASRLAPGGPNSPLHF.

This clonotype turned up a few times. The chain combines TRBV28 with TRBJ1-5; D gene ambiguous. Germline CDR1 and CDR2: MDHEN and SYDVKM. The ends were cut back, 6 bases at V and 3 bases at J, with 6 bases in the middle. The CDR3 sequence is 12 residues long. CDR3 amino acids: CASRAVNQPQHF. CDR3 nucleotides: TGTGCCAGCAGGGCTGTCAATCAGCCCCAGCATTTT.